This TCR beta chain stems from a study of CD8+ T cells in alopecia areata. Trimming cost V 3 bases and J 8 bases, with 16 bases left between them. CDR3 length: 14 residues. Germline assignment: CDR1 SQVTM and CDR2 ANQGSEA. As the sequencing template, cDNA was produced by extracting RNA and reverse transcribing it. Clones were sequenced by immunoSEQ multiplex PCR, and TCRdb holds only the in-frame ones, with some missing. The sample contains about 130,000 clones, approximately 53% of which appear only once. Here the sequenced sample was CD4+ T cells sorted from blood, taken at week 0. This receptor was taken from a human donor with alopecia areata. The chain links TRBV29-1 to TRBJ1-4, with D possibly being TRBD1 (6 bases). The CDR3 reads CSVDVGGVGEKLFF. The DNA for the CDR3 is TGCAGCGTTGACGTAGGGGGAGTGGGAGAAAAACTGTTTTTT.